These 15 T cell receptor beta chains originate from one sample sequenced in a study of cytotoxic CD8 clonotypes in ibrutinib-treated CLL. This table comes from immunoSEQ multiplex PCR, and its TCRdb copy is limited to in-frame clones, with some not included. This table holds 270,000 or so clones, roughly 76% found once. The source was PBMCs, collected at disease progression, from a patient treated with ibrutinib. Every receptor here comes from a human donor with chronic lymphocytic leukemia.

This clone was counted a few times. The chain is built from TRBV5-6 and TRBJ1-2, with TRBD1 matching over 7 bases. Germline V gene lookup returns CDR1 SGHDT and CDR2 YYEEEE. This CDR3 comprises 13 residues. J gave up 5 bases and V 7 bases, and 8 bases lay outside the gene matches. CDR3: CASRDRSFYGYTF. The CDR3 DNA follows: TGTGCCAGCCGGGACAGATCCTTTTATGGCTACACCTTC.

CDR3 sequence reads: CASSNKPGLASDTQYF. The CDR3 DNA is TGTGCCAGCAGCAATAAACCGGGACTAGCGTCAGATACGCAGTATTTT. The chain couples TRBV7-2 to TRBJ2-3; 10 bases map to TRBD2. This CDR3 comprises 16 residues. V gave up 5 bases and J gave up 4 bases; unmatched junction bases: 9. Germline V gene data show CDR1 as SGHTA and CDR2 as FQGNSA.

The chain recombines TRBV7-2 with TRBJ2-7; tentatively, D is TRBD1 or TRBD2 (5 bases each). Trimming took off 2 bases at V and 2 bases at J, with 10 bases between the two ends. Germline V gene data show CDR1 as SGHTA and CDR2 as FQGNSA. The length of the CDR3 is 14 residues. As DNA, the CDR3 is TGTGCCAGCAGCTTATGGGACGGACCCTACGAGCAGTACTTC. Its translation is CASSLWDGPYEQYF. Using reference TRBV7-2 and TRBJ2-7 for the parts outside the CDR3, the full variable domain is GAGVSQSPSNKVTEKGKDVELRCDPISGHTALYWYRQSLGQGLEFLIYFQGNSAPDKSGLPSDRFSAERTGGSVSTLTIQRTQQEDSAVYLCASSLWDGPYEQYFGPGTRLTVT.

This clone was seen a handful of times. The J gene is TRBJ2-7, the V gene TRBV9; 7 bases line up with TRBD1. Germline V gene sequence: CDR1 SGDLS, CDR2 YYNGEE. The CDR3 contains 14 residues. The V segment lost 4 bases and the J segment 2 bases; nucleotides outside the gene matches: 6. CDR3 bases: TGTGCCAGCAGCAAACAGGGGAAGACCTACGAGCAGTACTTC. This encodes CASSKQGKTYEQYF.

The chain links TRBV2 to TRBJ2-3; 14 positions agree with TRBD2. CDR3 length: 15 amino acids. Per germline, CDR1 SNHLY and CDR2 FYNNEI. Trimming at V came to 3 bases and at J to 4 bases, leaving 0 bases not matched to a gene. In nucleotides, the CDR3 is TGTGCCAGCAGTGAGACTAGCGGGAGGGCAGATACGCAGTATTTT. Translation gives CASSETSGRADTQYF.

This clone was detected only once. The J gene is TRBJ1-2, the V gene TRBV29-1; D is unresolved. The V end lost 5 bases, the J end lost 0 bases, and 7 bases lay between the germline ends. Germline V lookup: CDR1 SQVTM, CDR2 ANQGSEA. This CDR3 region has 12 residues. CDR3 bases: TGCAGCGTTTCACAGACTAACTATGGCTACACCTTC. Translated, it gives CSVSQTNYGYTF.

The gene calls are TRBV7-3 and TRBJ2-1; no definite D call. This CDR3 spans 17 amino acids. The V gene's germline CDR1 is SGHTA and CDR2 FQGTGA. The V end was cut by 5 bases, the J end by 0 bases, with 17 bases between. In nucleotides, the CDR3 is TGTGCCAGCAGCCCCAATCCACAGCGTCGCTCCTACAATGAGCAGTTCTTC. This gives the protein CASSPNPQRRSYNEQFF.

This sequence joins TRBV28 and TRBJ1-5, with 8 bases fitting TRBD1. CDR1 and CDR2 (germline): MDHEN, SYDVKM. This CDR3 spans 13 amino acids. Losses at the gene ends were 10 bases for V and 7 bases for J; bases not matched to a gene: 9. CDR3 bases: TGTGCCACCCAGGGGGCAGGCCGGCAGCCCCAGCATTTT. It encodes CATQGAGRQPQHF.

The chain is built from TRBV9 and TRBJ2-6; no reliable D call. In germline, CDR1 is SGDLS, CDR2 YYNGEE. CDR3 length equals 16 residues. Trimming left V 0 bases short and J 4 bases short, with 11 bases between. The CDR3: CASSVAFSYGANVLTF. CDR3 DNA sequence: TGTGCCAGCAGCGTAGCTTTCAGTTACGGGGCCAACGTCCTGACTTTC.

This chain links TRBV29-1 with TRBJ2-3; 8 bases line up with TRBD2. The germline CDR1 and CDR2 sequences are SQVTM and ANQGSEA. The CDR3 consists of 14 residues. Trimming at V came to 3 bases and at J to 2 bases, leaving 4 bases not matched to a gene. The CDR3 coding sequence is TGCAGCGTTGACCCAGCGGGAGTCACAGATACGCAGTATTTT. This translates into CSVDPAGVTDTQYF.

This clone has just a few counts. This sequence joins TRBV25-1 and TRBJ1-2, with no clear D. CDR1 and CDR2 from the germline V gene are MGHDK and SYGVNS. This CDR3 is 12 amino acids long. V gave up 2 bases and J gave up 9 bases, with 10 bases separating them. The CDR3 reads CASSEGFSSYTF. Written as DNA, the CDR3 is TGTGCCAGCAGTGAAGGGTTCAGCAGCTACACCTTC.

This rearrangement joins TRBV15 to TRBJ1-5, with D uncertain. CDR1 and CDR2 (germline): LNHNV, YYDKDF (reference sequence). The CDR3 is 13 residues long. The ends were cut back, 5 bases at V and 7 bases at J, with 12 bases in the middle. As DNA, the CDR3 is TGTGCCACCAGCTGGTCTGGAATGCAGCCCCAGCATTTT. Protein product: CATSWSGMQPQHF.

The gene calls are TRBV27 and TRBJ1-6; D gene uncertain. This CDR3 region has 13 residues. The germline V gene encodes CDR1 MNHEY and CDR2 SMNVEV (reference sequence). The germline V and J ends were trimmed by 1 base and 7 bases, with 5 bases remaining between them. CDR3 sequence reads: CASSLYRNSPLHF. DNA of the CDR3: TGTGCCAGCAGTTTATATAGAAATTCACCCCTCCACTTT.

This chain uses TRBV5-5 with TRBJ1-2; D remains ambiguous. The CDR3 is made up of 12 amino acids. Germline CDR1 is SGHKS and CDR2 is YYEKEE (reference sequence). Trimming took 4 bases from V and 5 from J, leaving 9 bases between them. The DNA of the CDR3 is TGTGCCAGCAGCGCTGTAGGTTATGGCTACACCTTC. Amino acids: CASSAVGYGYTF.

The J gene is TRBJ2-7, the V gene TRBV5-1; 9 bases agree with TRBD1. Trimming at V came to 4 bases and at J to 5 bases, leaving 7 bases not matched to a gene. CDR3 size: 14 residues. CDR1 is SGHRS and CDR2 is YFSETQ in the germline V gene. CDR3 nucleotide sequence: TGCGCCAGCAGCCGGGACAGGGACTTGGACGAGCAGTACTTC. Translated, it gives CASSRDRDLDEQYF.